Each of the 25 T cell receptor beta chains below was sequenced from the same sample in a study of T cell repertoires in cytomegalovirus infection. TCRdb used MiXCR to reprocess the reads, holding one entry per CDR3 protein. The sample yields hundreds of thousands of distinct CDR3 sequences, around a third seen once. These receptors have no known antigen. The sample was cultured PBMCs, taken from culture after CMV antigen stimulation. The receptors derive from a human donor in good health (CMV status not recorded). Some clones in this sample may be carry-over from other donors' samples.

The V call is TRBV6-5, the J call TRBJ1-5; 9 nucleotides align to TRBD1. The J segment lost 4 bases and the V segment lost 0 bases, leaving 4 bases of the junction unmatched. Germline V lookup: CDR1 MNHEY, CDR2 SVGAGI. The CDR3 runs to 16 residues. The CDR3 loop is CASSYSGTGLNQPQHF. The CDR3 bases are TGTGCCAGCAGTTACTCCGGGACAGGGCTAAATCAGCCCCAGCATTTT.

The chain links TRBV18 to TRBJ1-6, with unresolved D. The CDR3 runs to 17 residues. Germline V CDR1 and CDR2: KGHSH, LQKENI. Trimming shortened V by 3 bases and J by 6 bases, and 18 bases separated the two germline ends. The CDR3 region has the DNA TGTGCCAGCTCACCCCGATCGACCGAGAGTGTTAATTCACCCCTCCACTTT. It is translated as CASSPRSTESVNSPLHF. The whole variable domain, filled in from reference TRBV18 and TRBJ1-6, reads NAGVMQNPRHLVRRRGQEARLRCSPMKGHSHVYWYRQLPEEGLKFMVYLQKENIIDESGMPKERFSAEFPKEGPSILRIQQVVRGDSAAYFCASSPRSTESVNSPLHFGNGTRLTVT.

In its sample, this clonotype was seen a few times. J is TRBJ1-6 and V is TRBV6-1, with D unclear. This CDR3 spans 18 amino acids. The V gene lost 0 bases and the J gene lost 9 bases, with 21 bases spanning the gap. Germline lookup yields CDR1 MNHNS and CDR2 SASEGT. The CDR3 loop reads CASSEALAGRWYRSPLHF. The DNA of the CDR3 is TGTGCCAGCAGTGAAGCGTTGGCAGGACGATGGTACCGTTCACCCCTCCACTTT.

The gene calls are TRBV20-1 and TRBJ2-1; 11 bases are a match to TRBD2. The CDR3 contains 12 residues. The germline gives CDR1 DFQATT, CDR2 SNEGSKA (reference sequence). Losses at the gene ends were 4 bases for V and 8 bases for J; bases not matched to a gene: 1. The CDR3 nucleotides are TGCAGTGCTACGGGACTAGCGGATGAGCAGTTCTTC. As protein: CSATGLADEQFF.

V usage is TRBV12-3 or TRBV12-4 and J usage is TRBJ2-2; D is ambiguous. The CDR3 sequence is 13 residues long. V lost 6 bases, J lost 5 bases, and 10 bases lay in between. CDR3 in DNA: TGTGCCAGCAGATGGGATAGGACCGGGGAGCTGTTTTTT. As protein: CASRWDRTGELFF.

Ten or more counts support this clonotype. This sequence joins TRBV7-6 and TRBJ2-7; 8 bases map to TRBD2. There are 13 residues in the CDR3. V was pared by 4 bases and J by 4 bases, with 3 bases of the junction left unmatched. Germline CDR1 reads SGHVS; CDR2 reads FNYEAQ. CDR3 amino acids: CASSSGLGYEQYF. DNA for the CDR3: TGTGCCAGCAGCTCGGGACTAGGATACGAGCAGTACTTC.

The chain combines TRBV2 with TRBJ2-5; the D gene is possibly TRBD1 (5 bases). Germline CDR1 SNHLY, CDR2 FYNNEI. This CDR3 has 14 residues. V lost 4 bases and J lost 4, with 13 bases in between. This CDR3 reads CASSVAGWGETQYF. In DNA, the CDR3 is TGTGCCAGCAGTGTCGCAGGGTGGGGAGAGACCCAGTACTTC.

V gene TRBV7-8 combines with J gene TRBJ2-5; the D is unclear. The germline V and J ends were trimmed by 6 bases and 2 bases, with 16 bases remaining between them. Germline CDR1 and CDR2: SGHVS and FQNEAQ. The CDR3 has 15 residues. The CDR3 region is CASRSRWARQETQYF. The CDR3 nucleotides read TGTGCCAGCAGATCACGTTGGGCCCGTCAAGAGACCCAGTACTTC.

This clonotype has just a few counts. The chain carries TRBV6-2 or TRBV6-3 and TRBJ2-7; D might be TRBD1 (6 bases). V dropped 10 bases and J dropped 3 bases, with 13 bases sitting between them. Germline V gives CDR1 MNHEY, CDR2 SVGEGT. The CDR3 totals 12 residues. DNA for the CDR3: TGTGCCACCCGAGGGGGTAGCTACGAGCAGTACTTC. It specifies CATRGGSYEQYF.

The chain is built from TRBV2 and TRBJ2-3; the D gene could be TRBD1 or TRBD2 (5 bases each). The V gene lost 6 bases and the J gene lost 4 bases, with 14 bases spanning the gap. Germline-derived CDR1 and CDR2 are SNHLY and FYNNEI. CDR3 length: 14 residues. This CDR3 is CASRGTTGPDTQYF. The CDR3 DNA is TGTGCCAGCAGAGGGACCACTGGCCCAGATACGCAGTATTTT.

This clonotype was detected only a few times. CDR3 sequence (DNA): TGTGCCAGCAGCCGTCGACTAGCGGGAGGCCCAGATACGCAGTATTTT. The encoded protein is CASSRRLAGGPDTQYF. The chain employs TRBV6-2 or TRBV6-3 and TRBJ2-3, with 13 bases lining up with TRBD2. CDR1 is MNHEY and CDR2 is SVGEGT in the germline V gene. This CDR3 comprises 16 residues. V trimming: 6 bases; J trimming: 4 bases; junction bases outside the gene matches: 7.

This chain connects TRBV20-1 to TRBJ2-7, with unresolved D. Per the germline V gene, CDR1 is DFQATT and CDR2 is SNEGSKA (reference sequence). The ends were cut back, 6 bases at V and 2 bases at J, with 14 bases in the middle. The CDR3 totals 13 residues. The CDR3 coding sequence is TGCAGTGCCCCCTCGCCTCTGGCCTACGAGCAGTACTTC. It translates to CSAPSPLAYEQYF.

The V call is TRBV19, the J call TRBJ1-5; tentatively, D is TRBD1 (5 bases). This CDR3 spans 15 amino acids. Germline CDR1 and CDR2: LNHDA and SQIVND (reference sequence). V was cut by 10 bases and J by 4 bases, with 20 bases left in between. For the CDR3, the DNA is TGTGCCACCGCTCGGGCAGGGAAGGGAAATCAGCCCCAGCATTTT. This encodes CATARAGKGNQPQHF.

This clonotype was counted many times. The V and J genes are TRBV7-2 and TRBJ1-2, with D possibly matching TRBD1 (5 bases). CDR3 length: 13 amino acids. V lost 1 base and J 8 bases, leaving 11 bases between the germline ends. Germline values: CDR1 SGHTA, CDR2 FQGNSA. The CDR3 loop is CASSLVSRGGYTF. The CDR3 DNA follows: TGTGCCAGCAGCTTAGTCTCGAGGGGCGGCTACACCTTC.

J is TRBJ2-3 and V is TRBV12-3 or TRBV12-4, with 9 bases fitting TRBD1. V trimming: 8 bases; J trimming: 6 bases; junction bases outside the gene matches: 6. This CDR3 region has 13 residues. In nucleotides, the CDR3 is TGTGCCAGCGGGACAGGGTTTACGGATACGCAGTATTTT. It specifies CASGTGFTDTQYF.

CDR3 coding DNA: TGTGCCATCAGTGAGTCGAGTACCTACAATGAGCAGTTCTTC. As protein: CAISESSTYNEQFF. The chain is built from TRBV10-3 and TRBJ2-1; unclear D gene. CDR3 length: 14 residues. The germline V gene has CDR1 ENHRY and CDR2 SYGVKD. V was pared by 0 bases and J by 2 bases, with 5 bases between.

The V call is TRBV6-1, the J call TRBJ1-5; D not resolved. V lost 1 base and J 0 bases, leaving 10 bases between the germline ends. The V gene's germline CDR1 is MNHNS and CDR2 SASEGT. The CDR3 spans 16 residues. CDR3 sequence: CASSEGRQISNQPQHF. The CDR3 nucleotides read TGTGCCAGCAGTGAAGGAAGGCAGATTAGCAATCAGCCCCAGCATTTT.

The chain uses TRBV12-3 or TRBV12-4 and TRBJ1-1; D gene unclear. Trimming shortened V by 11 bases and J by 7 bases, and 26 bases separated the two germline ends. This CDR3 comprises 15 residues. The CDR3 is CAGRRLTVKIGEAFF. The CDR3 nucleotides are TGTGCCGGCCGACGATTGACCGTTAAAATAGGTGAAGCTTTCTTT.

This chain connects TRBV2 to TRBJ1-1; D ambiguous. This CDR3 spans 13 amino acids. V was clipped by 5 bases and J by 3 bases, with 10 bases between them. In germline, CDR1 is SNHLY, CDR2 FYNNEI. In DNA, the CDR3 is TGTGCCAGCAGTCCGGACGCGGACACTGAAGCTTTCTTT. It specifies CASSPDADTEAFF.

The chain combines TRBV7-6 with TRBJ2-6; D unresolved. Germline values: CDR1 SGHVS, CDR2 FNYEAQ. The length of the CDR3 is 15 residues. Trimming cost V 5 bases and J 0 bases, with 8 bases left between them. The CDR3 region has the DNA TGTGCCAGCAGCCTAATCTTCTCTGGGGCCAACGTCCTGACTTTC. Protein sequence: CASSLIFSGANVLTF.

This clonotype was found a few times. CDR3: CASTDPVYEQYF. The CDR3 DNA reads TGTGCCAGCACTGATCCCGTCTACGAGCAGTACTTC. The chain recombines TRBV6-2 or TRBV6-3 with TRBJ2-7; D is unclear. The CDR3 length is 12 residues. Germline CDR1 is MNHEY and CDR2 is SVGEGT. Trimming pared 7 bases from V and 3 bases from J, leaving 10 bases between.

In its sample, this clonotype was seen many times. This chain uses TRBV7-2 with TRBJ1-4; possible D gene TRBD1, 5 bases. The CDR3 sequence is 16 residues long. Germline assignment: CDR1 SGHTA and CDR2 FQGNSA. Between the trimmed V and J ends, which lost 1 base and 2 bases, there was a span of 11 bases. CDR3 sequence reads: CASSLVGGTTNEKLFF. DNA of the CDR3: TGTGCCAGCAGCTTAGTTGGAGGGACGACTAATGAAAAACTGTTTTTT.

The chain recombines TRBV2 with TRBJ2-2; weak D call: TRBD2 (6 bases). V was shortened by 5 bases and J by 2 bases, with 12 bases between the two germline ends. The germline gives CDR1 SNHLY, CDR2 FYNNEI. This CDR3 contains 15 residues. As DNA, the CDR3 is TGTGCCAGCAGTTCAAAGCGGGCTAACACCGGGGAGCTGTTTTTT. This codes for CASSSKRANTGELFF.

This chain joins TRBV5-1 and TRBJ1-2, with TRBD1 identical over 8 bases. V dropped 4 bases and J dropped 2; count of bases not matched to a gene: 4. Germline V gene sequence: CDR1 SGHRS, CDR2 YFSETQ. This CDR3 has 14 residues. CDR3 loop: CASSAGTGNYGYTF. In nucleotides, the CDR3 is TGCGCCAGCAGCGCCGGGACAGGCAACTATGGCTACACCTTC.

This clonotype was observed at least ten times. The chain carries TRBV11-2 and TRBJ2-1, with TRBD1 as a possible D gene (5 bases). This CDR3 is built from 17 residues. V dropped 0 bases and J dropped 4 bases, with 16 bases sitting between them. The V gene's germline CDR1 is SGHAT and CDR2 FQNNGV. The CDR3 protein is CASSLDLEPKGYNEQFF. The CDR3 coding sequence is TGTGCCAGCAGCTTAGATCTCGAACCCAAGGGGTACAATGAGCAGTTCTTC.